This T cell receptor (beta chain) is drawn from a study of cytomegalovirus exposure and HLA in healthy donors. It was with 60 Vbeta and 13 Jbeta primers that the PCR ran. The repertoire was sequenced with immunoSEQ multiplex PCR; TCRdb's copy has only in-frame clones and lacks some. The sample consists of about 160,000 clones, 85% of them appearing once. A note on this clone: The antigen remains unidentified.

Study-level points and caveats: Sequencing likely produced, as an artifact, a cluster of highly shared sequence variants.

Germline V lookup: CDR1 SQVTM, CDR2 ANQGSEA. The V segment lost 0 bases and the J segment 0 bases; nucleotides outside the gene matches: 13. This CDR3 comprises 18 residues. Unrecorded immune exposures were likely, despite nominal health at sampling. The TCR comes from a boy younger than 10 in good health and CMV-seronegative. The V and J genes are TRBV29-1 and TRBJ1-2, with 7 bases matching TRBD1. The sample comprised PBMCs. The CDR3 region is CSVEDLSPPGQPNYGYTF. In DNA, the CDR3 is TGCAGCGTTGAAGATCTTTCCCCCCCGGGACAGCCTAACTATGGCTACACCTTC.